Below, 5 T cell receptor beta chains from the same sample are listed, as sequenced in a study of identifying expanded T cells in peripheral blood. Sequencing was performed with immunoSEQ multiplex PCR; in TCRdb, only in-frame clones are kept and a portion is missing. The sample has approximately 100,000 clones; roughly 86% are singletons. Sequencing was carried out using blood. These receptors originate from a person between 18 and 75 years old in good health.

This clone was recorded only once. CDR3 nucleotides: TGCGCCAGCAGCTCCAGGGGTGTGAGGAATGAAAAACTGTTTTTT. Translated: CASSSRGVRNEKLFF. V is TRBV5-1 and J is TRBJ1-4; tentatively, D is TRBD1 (6 bases). The CDR3 has 15 amino acids. CDR1 and CDR2 (germline): SGHRS, YFSETQ. The ends were cut back, 3 bases at V and 5 bases at J, with 14 bases in the middle.

The J gene is TRBJ2-7, the V gene TRBV10-2; 11 nucleotides align to TRBD2. V dropped 7 bases and J dropped 2; count of bases not matched to a gene: 4. The CDR3 sequence is 14 residues long. Germline assignment: CDR1 WSHSY and CDR2 SAAADI. CDR3 coding DNA: TGCGCCAGCACCGATAGCGGGGGGGCCTACGAGCAGTACTTC. Translating gives CASTDSGGAYEQYF.

The rearrangement links TRBV7-8 to TRBJ1-1; 7 positions match TRBD1. The CDR3 spans 18 residues. The V gene end was trimmed by 2 bases and the J gene end by 2 bases; junction bases not matched to a gene: 14. The germline gives CDR1 SGHVS, CDR2 FQNEAQ. The CDR3 protein is CASSLLRRTGTVNTEAFF. DNA for the CDR3: TGTGCCAGCAGCTTACTCCGTCGTACCGGGACAGTTAACACTGAAGCTTTCTTT.

The chain combines TRBV6-5 with TRBJ2-5, with a tentative D call TRBD2 (6 bases). The CDR3 length is 14 residues. V was pared by 5 bases and J by 0 bases, with 10 bases between. Looked up from germline, CDR1 is MNHEY and CDR2 is SVGAGI. The CDR3 here is CASSEGTYQETQYF. As DNA, the CDR3 is TGTGCCAGCAGTGAAGGGACTTACCAAGAGACCCAGTACTTC.

The V call is TRBV7-3, the J call TRBJ2-3; D is perhaps TRBD2 (6 bases). CDR3 length: 15 amino acids. V was clipped by 0 bases and J by 1 base, with 8 bases between them. Germline CDR1 is SGHTA and CDR2 is FQGTGA. The CDR3 nucleotides are TGTGCCAGCAGCTTAACGGGGGGAGGCACAGATACGCAGTATTTT. This gives the protein CASSLTGGGTDTQYF.